This record looks at one T cell receptor beta chain sequence and its context. Its antigen is currently unknown. This record belongs to a study of blood T cells in healthy people across ages. The wider study: With template switching, about one barcoded beta molecule was captured per two T cells. Study outcomes and limitations: A roughly linear fall in TCR beta diversity per million T cells was seen with increasing age.

The CDR3 totals 14 residues. V lost 6 bases to trimming and J lost 5 bases, with 11 bases between them. PBMCs numbering at least 7 million were isolated per sample. Primed by a sample-barcoded 5' primer and a J-beta primer mix, a second PCR proceeded for about 6 to 12 cycles. The template-switch adaptor, which had 12 random nucleotides, put a tag on each cDNA molecule. In TCRdb, the 5' RACE reads were re-called with MiXCR into one record per CDR3 protein. The table records 1.6 million or so distinct CDR3 sequences, 30% to 40% of them present only once. The chain joins TRBV12-3 or TRBV12-4 to TRBJ1-6; D not certain. Sequencing was carried out using blood. The clonotype was recovered from a woman aged 30 to 39 in good health. The CDR3 loop reads CASRPSRDNSPLHF. CDR3 nucleotides: TGTGCCAGCAGGCCGAGTAGGGATAATTCACCCCTCCACTTT.